These 27 T cell receptor beta chains came from one sample sequenced in a study of cytomegalovirus exposure and HLA in healthy donors. TCRdb keeps only in-frame clones here, not all; method: immunoSEQ multiplex PCR. The sample lists 150,000 to 200,000 clones; 81% were seen once. Sequenced sample: PBMCs. Receptor source: a woman in her twenties or thirties in good health and CMV-seronegative.

This clone was counted between two and nine times. The chain is built from TRBV7-9 and TRBJ2-2, with a possible D match to TRBD2 (5 bases). The ends were cut back, 2 bases at V and 3 bases at J, with 10 bases in the middle. Germline CDR1 SEHNR, CDR2 FQNEAQ (reference sequence). This CDR3 contains 15 residues. The CDR3 bases are TGTGCCAGCAGCTTAATATCGAGGGACACCGGGGAGCTGTTTTTT. It codes for CASSLISRDTGELFF.

This clone was found a few times. The rearrangement joins TRBV6-5 to TRBJ2-3, with D perhaps TRBD2 (6 bases). This CDR3 contains 14 residues. V lost 5 bases to trimming and J lost 8 bases, with 17 bases between them. The germline CDR1 and CDR2 sequences are MNHEY and SVGAGI. The CDR3 protein is CASSLESGGSTQYF. CDR3 coding DNA: TGTGCCAGCAGTCTCGAATCTGGAGGGAGTACGCAGTATTTT.

This sequence joins TRBV6-1 and TRBJ2-5, with 11 nucleotides matching TRBD2. Germline CDR1 reads MNHNS; CDR2 reads SASEGT. The CDR3 totals 14 residues. Trimming at V came to 6 bases and at J to 12 bases, leaving 12 bases not matched to a gene. The CDR3 here is CASSPQRLAGSEYF. For the CDR3, the DNA is TGTGCCAGCAGCCCCCAACGACTAGCGGGGTCGGAGTACTTC.

This rearrangement joins TRBV2 to TRBJ2-3; 7 bases match TRBD2. This CDR3 region has 15 residues. CDR1 SNHLY and CDR2 FYNNEI come from the germline V gene. The V and J ends lost 3 bases and 1 base, in that order; junction bases with no gene match: 4. The CDR3 DNA follows: TGTGCCAGCAGTGAGGGGGGGAGCGGCACAGATACGCAGTATTTT. It translates to CASSEGGSGTDTQYF.

The chain recombines TRBV30 with TRBJ1-1, with D perhaps TRBD1 (5 bases). Germline CDR1 is GTSNPN and CDR2 is SVGIG (reference sequence). This CDR3 is 13 amino acids long. The ends were cut back, 4 bases at V and 4 bases at J, with 13 bases in the middle. CDR3 residues: CAWNGGAATEAFF. In nucleotides, the CDR3 is TGTGCCTGGAACGGCGGGGCGGCCACTGAAGCTTTCTTT.

The chain couples TRBV6-1 to TRBJ2-1; TRBD2 matches 10 bases. V was pared by 2 bases and J by 5 bases, with 0 bases of the junction left unmatched. The CDR3 spans 14 residues. Germline-derived CDR1 and CDR2 are MNHNS and SASEGT. The CDR3 is CASSELAGDNEQFF. The DNA for the CDR3 is TGTGCCAGCAGTGAACTAGCGGGAGACAATGAGCAGTTCTTC.

This chain connects TRBV30 to TRBJ1-1, with 8 bases lining up with TRBD1. J lost 4 bases, V lost 3 bases, and 10 bases had no gene match. Germline V gene lookup returns CDR1 GTSNPN and CDR2 SVGIG (reference sequence). The CDR3 totals 15 residues. CDR3 sequence reads: CAWRRTGFGVTEAFF. CDR3 DNA: TGTGCCTGGAGGAGGACAGGGTTCGGGGTCACTGAAGCTTTCTTT.

The chain employs TRBV29-1 and TRBJ2-7, with D possibly being TRBD1 (6 bases). The germline gives CDR1 SQVTM, CDR2 ANQGSEA. Trimming removed 6 bases from V and 0 bases from J, with 15 bases in between. The CDR3 consists of 14 residues. CDR3 amino acids: CSVASRDNSYEQYF. The CDR3 bases are TGCAGCGTAGCCTCTCGGGACAACTCCTACGAGCAGTACTTC.

This chain uses TRBV2 with TRBJ2-1, with 9 bases fitting TRBD2. There are 15 residues in the CDR3. Trimming at V came to 4 bases and at J to 6 bases, leaving 7 bases not matched to a gene. Germline CDR1 reads SNHLY; CDR2 reads FYNNEI. The CDR3 nucleotides are TGTGCCAGCAGTGGGCTAGCGGGAAGGTTCAATGAGCAGTTCTTC. This translates into CASSGLAGRFNEQFF.

The chain carries TRBV6-1 and TRBJ2-1; D is unclear. Trimming shortened V by 1 base and J by 2 bases, and 9 bases separated the two germline ends. The CDR3 consists of 15 residues. Germline CDR1 MNHNS, CDR2 SASEGT. This CDR3 reads CASSEDPAPYNEQFF. In nucleotides, the CDR3 is TGTGCCAGCAGTGAAGATCCCGCGCCCTACAATGAGCAGTTCTTC.

This clone was found many times. The CDR3 DNA reads as TGCGCCAGCAGCCAAGAAGGGACTGTCCCCACAGATACGCAGTATTTT. Encoded protein: CASSQEGTVPTDTQYF. J is TRBJ2-3 and V is TRBV4-1; a possible D gene is TRBD2 (6 bases). The CDR3 spans 16 residues. Trimming removed 0 bases from V and 2 bases from J, with 12 bases in between. Germline V CDR1 and CDR2: MGHRA, YSYEKL.

CDR3 loop: CASRPQGVGTEAFF. CDR3 DNA sequence: TGTGCCAGCAGACCCCAGGGCGTCGGGACTGAAGCTTTCTTT. The V call is TRBV6-6, the J call TRBJ1-1, with a tentative D call TRBD1 (5 bases). The CDR3 length is 14 residues. CDR1 and CDR2 from the germline V gene are MNHNY and SVGAGI (reference sequence). V lost 6 bases and J lost 5, with 16 bases in between.

This rearrangement joins TRBV19 to TRBJ1-2; TRBD1 agrees at 9 bases. Germline V gives CDR1 LNHDA, CDR2 SQIVND (reference sequence). The CDR3 extends over 16 amino acids. V dropped 3 bases and J dropped 4; count of bases not matched to a gene: 9. CDR3 amino acids: CASSIQLQGAGYGYTF. The CDR3, as DNA: TGTGCCAGTAGTATCCAACTACAGGGGGCTGGCTATGGCTACACCTTC.

This rearrangement joins TRBV7-2 to TRBJ1-2, with 12 bases identical to TRBD1. The CDR3 length is 18 residues. With 1 base clipped from V and 0 bases from J, the junction kept 6 bases outside the gene matches. Germline CDR1 is SGHTA and CDR2 is FQGNSA. The CDR3, as DNA: TGTGCCAGCAGCTTAGGGGGGACAGGGGGCGGCCCTAACTATGGCTACACCTTC. It yields the protein CASSLGGTGGGPNYGYTF.

This clone was recorded a few times. This rearrangement joins TRBV7-9 to TRBJ1-2; D unclear. The CDR3 totals 16 residues. Germline V lookup: CDR1 SEHNR, CDR2 FQNEAQ (reference sequence). V lost 3 bases and J lost 0, with 14 bases in between. The CDR3 loop is CASSLGQIRTNYGYTF. The CDR3 coding sequence is TGTGCCAGCAGCTTGGGCCAGATACGTACTAACTATGGCTACACCTTC.

The rearrangement uses TRBV5-4 and TRBJ2-2, with a tentative D call TRBD2 (6 bases). Between the trimmed V and J ends, which lost 0 bases and 8 bases, there was a span of 14 bases. CDR1 is SGHNT and CDR2 is YYREEE in the germline V gene (reference sequence). This CDR3 has 15 amino acids. CDR3 in DNA: TGTGCCAGCAGCTTGGCCGACCTAGCGTCAGGGGAGCTGTTTTTT. This encodes CASSLADLASGELFF.

This clone came up once. The chain recombines TRBV6-5 with TRBJ1-2, with D perhaps matching TRBD1 (5 bases). Germline values: CDR1 MNHEY, CDR2 SVGAGI. The CDR3 length is 16 residues. Trimming removed 0 bases at V and 4 bases at J, with 15 bases between. For the CDR3, the DNA is TGTGCCAGCAGTTACTCGGGTGCGGGGCAGTTCTATGGCTACACCTTC. Translated, it gives CASSYSGAGQFYGYTF.

The rearrangement uses TRBV29-1 and TRBJ1-2; D is unresolved. Per the germline V gene, CDR1 is SQVTM and CDR2 is ANQGSEA. CDR3 length equals 13 residues. Trimming cost V 6 bases and J 1 base, with 12 bases left between them. The CDR3 DNA is TGCAGCGTGGGAGACGGGAATAACTATGGCTACACCTTC. Translating it yields CSVGDGNNYGYTF.

V usage is TRBV18 and J usage is TRBJ1-5; 7 bases are shared with TRBD1. From germline, CDR1 is KGHSH and CDR2 LQKENI. The V gene end was trimmed by 3 bases and the J gene end by 7 bases; junction bases not matched to a gene: 6. The CDR3 consists of 14 residues. CDR3 sequence (DNA): TGTGCCAGCTCACCTTATGGGACAGACCAGCCCCAGCATTTT. It encodes CASSPYGTDQPQHF.

The CDR3 protein is CASSSQAGTGSYEQYF. The DNA for the CDR3 is TGTGCCAGCAGTAGCCAAGCCGGGACAGGTTCCTACGAGCAGTACTTC. The chain recombines TRBV6-6 with TRBJ2-7; 8 nucleotides match TRBD1. This CDR3 has 16 residues. The germline gives CDR1 MNHNY, CDR2 SVGAGI (reference sequence). J was trimmed by 1 base and V by 5 bases; bases with no gene match: 10.

The chain is built from TRBV9 and TRBJ1-2; maybe TRBD1 (6 bases). The germline V gene has CDR1 SGDLS and CDR2 YYNGEE. Trimming took 0 bases from V and 4 from J, leaving 10 bases between them. The CDR3 has 14 amino acids. CDR3 amino acids: CASSVEGDLYGYTF. Here the CDR3 DNA reads TGTGCCAGCAGCGTAGAGGGGGACCTCTATGGCTACACCTTC.

This clone was recorded a few times. The V gene is TRBV7-8, the J gene TRBJ2-7; a weak D match, TRBD2 (5 bases). The CDR3 runs 12 residues. The V gene's germline CDR1 is SGHVS and CDR2 FQNEAQ. The ends were cut back, 10 bases at V and 7 bases at J, with 17 bases in the middle. This CDR3 reads CATSPSGMEQYF. In DNA form, the CDR3 reads TGTGCCACTTCGCCCAGCGGAATGGAGCAGTACTTC.

This clone was seen just once. The rearrangement uses TRBV2 and TRBJ1-5; the D is unclear. Germline CDR1 is SNHLY and CDR2 is FYNNEI. This CDR3 has 14 amino acids. Trimming took off 2 bases at V and 2 bases at J, with 7 bases between the two ends. Written as DNA, the CDR3 is TGTGCCAGCAGTGAACGGCGGGGCAATCAGCCCCAGCATTTT. Its protein product is CASSERRGNQPQHF.

V gene TRBV11-2 combines with J gene TRBJ2-3, with 10 bases that match TRBD2. The germline CDR1 and CDR2 sequences are SGHAT and FQNNGV. J was trimmed by 4 bases and V by 1 base; bases with no gene match: 11. The CDR3 consists of 18 residues. CDR3 sequence (DNA): TGTGCCAGCAGCTTAGGAACCGGAGCGGGGGGGCGTCCAGATACGCAGTATTTT. As protein: CASSLGTGAGGRPDTQYF.

The rearrangement uses TRBV5-8 and TRBJ2-1; 7 bases fit TRBD2. V was clipped by 4 bases and J by 8 bases; unmatched bases: 9. Germline V lookup: CDR1 SGHTS, CDR2 YDEGEE. The length of the CDR3 is 14 residues. For the CDR3, the DNA is TGTGCCAGCAGCCGGCCCGGGAGGTCCGATGAGCAGTTCTTC. It codes for CASSRPGRSDEQFF.

The chain joins TRBV19 to TRBJ2-1, with TRBD2 matching over 7 bases. Unmatched junction bases numbered 5, after V lost 0 bases and J lost 9 bases. The CDR3 sequence is 14 residues long. The germline V gene has CDR1 LNHDA and CDR2 SQIVND (reference sequence). CDR3 protein: CASSIDRGVSEQFF. The DNA for the CDR3 is TGTGCCAGTAGTATAGATCGGGGGGTCAGTGAGCAGTTCTTC.

The V gene is TRBV5-1, the J gene TRBJ2-5; D is possibly TRBD1 (6 bases). Trimming removed 6 bases at V and 7 bases at J, with 19 bases between. CDR3 length: 14 amino acids. Germline V lookup: CDR1 SGHRS, CDR2 YFSETQ. The CDR3 DNA reads as TGCGCCAGCACCGGAGACAGGCCCGGAGGGACCCAGTACTTC. It specifies CASTGDRPGGTQYF.